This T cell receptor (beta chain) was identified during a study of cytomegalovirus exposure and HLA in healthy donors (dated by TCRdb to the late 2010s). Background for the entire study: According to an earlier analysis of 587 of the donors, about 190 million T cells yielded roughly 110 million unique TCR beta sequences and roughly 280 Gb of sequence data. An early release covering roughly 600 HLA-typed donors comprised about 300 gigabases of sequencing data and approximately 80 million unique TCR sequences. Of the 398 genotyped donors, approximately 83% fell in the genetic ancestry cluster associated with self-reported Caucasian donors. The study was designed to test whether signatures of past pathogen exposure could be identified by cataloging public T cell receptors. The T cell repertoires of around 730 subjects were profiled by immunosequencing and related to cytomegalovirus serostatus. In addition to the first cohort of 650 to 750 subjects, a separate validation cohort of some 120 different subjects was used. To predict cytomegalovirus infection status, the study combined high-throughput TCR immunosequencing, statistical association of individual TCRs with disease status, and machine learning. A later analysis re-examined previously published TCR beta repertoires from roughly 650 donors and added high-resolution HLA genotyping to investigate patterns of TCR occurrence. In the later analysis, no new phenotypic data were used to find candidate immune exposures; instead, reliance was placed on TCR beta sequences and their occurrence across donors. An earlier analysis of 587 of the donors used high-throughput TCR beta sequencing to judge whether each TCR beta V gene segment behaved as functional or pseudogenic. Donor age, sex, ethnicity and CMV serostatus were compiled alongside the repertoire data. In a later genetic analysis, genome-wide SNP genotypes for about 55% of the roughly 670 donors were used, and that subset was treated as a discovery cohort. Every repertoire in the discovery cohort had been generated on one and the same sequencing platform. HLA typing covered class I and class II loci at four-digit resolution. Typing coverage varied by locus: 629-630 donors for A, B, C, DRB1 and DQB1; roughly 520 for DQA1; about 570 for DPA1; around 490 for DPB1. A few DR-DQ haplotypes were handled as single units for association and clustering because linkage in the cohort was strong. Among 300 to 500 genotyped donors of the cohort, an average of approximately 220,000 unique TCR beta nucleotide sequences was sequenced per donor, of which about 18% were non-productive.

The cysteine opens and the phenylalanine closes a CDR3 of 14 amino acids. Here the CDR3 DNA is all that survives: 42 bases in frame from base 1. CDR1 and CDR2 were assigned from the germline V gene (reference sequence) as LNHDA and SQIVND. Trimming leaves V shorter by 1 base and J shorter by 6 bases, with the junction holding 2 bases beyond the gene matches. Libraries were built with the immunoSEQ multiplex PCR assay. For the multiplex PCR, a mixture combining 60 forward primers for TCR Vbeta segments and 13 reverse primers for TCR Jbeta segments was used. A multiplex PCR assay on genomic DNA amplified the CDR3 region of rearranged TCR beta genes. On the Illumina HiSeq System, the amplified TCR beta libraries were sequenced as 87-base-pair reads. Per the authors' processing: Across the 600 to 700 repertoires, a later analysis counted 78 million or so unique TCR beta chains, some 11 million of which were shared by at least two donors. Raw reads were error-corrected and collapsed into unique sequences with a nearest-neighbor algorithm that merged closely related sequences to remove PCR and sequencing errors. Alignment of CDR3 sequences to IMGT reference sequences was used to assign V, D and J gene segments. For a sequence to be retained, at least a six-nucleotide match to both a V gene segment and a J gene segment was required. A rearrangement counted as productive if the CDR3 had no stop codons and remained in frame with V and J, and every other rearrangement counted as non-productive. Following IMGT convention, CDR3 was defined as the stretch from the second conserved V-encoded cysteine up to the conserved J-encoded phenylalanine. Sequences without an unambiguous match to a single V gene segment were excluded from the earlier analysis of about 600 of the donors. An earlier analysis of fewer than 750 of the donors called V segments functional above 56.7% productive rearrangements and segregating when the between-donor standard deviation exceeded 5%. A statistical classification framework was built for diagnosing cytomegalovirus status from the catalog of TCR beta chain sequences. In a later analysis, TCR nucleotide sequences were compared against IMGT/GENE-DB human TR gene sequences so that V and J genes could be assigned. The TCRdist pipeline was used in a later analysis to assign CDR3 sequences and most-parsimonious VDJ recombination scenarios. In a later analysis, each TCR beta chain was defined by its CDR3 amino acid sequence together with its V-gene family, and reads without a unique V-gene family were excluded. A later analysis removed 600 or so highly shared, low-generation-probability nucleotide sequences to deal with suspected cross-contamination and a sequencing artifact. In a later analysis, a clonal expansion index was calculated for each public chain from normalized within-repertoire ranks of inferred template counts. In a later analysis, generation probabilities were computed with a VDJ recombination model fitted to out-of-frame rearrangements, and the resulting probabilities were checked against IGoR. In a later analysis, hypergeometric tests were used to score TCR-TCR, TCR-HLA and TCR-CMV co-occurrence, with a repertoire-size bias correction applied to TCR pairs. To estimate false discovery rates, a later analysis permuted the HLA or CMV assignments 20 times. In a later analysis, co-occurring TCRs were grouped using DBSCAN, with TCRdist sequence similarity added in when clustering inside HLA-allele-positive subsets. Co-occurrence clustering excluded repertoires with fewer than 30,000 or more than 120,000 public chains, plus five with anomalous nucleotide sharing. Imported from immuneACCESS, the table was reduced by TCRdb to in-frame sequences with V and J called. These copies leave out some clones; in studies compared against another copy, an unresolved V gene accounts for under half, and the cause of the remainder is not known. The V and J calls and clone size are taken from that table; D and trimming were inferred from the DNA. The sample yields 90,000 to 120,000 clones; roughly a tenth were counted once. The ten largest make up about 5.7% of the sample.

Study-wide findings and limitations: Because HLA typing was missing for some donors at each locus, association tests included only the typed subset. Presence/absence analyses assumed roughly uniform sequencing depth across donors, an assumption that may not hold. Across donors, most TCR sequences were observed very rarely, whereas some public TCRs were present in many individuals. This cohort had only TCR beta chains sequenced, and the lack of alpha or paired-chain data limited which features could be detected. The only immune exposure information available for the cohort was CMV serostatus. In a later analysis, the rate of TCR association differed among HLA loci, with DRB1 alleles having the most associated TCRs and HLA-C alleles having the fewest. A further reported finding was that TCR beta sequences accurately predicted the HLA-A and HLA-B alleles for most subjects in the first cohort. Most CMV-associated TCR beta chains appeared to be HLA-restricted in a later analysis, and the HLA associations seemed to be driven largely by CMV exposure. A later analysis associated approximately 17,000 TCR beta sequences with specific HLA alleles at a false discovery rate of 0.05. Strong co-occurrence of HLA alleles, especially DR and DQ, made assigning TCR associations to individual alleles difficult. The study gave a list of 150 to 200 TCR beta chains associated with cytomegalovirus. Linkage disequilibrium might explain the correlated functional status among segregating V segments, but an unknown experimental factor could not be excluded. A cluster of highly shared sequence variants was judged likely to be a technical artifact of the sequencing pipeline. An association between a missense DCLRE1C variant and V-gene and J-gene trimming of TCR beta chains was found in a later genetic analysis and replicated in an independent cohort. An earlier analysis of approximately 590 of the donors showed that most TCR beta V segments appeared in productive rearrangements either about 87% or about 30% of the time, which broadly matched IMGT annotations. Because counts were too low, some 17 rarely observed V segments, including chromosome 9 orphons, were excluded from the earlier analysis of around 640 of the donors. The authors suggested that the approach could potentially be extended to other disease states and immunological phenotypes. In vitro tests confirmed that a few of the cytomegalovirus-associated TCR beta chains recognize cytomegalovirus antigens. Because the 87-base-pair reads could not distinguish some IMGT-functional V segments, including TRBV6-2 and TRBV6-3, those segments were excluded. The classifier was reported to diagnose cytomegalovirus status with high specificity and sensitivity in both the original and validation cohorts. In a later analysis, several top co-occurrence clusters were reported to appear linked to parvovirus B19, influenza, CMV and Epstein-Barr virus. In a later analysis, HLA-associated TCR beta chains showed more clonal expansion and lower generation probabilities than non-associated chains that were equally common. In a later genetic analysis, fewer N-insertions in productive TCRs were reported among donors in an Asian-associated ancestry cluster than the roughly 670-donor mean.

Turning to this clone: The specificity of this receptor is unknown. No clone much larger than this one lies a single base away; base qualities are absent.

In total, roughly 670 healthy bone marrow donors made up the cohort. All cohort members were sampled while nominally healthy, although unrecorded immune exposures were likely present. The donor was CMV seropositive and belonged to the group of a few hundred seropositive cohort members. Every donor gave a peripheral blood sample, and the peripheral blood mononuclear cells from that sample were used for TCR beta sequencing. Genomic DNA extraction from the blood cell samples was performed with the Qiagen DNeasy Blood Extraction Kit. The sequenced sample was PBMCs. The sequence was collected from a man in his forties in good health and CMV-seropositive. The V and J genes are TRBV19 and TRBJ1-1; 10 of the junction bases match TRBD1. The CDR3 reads CASSIVGQGAEAFF. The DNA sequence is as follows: TGTGCCAGTAGTATAGTTGGACAGGGGGCTGAAGCTTTCTTT.